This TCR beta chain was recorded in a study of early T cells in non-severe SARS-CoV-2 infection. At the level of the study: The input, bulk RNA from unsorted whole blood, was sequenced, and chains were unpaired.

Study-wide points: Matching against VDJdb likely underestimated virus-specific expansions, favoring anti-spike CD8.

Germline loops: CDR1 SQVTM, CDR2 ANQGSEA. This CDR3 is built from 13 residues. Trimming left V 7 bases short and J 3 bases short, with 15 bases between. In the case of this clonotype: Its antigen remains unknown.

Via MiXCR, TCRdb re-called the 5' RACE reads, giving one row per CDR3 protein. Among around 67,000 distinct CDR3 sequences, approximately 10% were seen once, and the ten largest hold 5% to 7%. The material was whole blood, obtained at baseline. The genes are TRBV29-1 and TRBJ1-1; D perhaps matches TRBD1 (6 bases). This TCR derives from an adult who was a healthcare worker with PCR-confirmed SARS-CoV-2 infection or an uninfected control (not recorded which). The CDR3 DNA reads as TGCAGCGCGGGGGGCACCTACTACACTGAAGCTTTCTTT. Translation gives CSAGGTYYTEAFF. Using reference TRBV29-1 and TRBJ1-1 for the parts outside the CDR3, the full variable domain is SAVISQKPSRDICQRGTSLTIQCQVDSQVTMMFWYRQQPGQSLTLIATANQGSEATYESGFVIDKFPISRPNLTFSTLTVSNMSPEDSSIYLCSAGGTYYTEAFFGQGTRLTVV.